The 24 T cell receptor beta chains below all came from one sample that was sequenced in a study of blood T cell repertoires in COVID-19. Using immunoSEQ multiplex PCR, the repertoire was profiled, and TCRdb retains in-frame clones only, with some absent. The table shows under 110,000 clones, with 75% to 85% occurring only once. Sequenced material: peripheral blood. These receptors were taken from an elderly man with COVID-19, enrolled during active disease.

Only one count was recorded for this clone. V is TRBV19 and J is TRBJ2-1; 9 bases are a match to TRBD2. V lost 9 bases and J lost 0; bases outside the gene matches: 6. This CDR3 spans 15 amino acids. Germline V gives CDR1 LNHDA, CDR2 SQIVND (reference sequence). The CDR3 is CASCFSGSSYNEQFF. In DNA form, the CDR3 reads TGTGCCAGCTGCTTTAGCGGGAGCTCCTACAATGAGCAGTTCTTC.

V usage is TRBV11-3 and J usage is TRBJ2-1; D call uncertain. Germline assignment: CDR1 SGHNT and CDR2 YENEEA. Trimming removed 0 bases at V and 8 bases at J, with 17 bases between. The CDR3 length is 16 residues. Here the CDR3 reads CASSLESPATGDEQFF. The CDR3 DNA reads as TGTGCCAGCAGCTTAGAGAGTCCAGCGACCGGCGATGAGCAGTTCTTC. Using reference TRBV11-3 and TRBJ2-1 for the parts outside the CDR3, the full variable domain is EAGVVQSPRYKIIEKKQPVAFWCNPISGHNTLYWYLQNLGQGPELLIRYENEEAVDDSQLPKDRFSAERLKGVDSTLKIQPAELGDSAVYLCASSLESPATGDEQFFGPGTRLTVL.

The chain's CDR3 is CASSPKGGRSYEQYF. The CDR3 DNA is TGTGCCAGCTCACCGAAGGGAGGAAGATCCTACGAGCAGTACTTC. This chain uses TRBV18 with TRBJ2-7; D may be TRBD2 (6 bases). The CDR3 runs 15 residues. V was shortened by 3 bases and J by 1 base, with 13 bases between the two germline ends. Germline V gene lookup returns CDR1 KGHSH and CDR2 LQKENI. The whole variable domain, filled in from reference TRBV18 and TRBJ2-7, reads NAGVMQNPRHLVRRRGQEARLRCSPMKGHSHVYWYRQLPEEGLKFMVYLQKENIIDESGMPKERFSAEFPKEGPSILRIQQVVRGDSAAYFCASSPKGGRSYEQYFGPGTRLTVT.

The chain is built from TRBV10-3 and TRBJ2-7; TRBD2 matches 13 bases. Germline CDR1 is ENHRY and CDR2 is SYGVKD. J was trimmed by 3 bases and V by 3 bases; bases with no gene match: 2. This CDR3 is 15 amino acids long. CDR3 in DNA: TGTGCCATCAGTGACTGGACTAGCGGGAGCTACGAGCAGTACTTC. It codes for CAISDWTSGSYEQYF.

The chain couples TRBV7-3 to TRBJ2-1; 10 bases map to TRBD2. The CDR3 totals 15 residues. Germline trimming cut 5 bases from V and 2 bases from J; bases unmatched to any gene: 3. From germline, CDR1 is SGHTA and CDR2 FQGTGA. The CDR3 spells CASSPSGSPYNEQFF. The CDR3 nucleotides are TGTGCCAGCAGCCCTAGCGGGAGCCCCTACAATGAGCAGTTCTTC.

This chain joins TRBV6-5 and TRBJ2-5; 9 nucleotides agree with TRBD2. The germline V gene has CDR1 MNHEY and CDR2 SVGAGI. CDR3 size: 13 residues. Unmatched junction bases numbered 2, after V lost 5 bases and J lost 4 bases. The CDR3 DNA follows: TGTGCCAGCAGTCCTAGCGGGACAGAGACCCAGTACTTC. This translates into CASSPSGTETQYF.

The DNA for the CDR3 is TGTGCCAGCAGCTTTAGCAGGGTATACAATGAGCAGTTCTTC. Protein product: CASSFSRVYNEQFF. This chain links TRBV7-8 with TRBJ2-1; D possibly corresponds to TRBD1 (5 bases). The CDR3 is made up of 14 amino acids. The germline V gene has CDR1 SGHVS and CDR2 FQNEAQ. Deletions cut 3 bases from V and 4 bases from J, with 10 bases between.

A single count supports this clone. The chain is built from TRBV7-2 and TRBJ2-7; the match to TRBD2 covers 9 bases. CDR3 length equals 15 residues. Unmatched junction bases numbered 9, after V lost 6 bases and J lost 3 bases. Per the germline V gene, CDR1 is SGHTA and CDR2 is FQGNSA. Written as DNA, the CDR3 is TGTGCCAGCAGATATAGCGGGAGAGGGGACTACGAGCAGTACTTC. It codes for CASRYSGRGDYEQYF.

The CDR3 coding sequence is TGTGCCAGCAGGACCGGGACAGCCACCGGGGAGCTGTTTTTT. This codes for CASRTGTATGELFF. This chain links TRBV7-9 with TRBJ2-2; 7 nucleotides align to TRBD1. The V gene end was trimmed by 6 bases and the J gene end by 4 bases; junction bases not matched to a gene: 5. Germline V lookup: CDR1 SEHNR, CDR2 FQNEAQ (reference sequence). The CDR3 totals 14 residues.

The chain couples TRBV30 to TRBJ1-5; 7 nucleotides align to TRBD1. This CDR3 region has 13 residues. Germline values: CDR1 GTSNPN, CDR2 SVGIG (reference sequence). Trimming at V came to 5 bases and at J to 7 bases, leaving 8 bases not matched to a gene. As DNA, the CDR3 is TGTGCCTGGTCGACAGGGCATCGGCAGCCCCAGCATTTT. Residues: CAWSTGHRQPQHF.

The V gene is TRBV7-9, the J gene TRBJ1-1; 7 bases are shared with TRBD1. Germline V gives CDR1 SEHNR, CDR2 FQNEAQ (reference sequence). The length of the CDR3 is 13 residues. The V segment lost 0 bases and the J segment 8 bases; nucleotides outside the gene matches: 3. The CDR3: CASSLASGQEAFF. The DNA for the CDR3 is TGTGCCAGCAGCTTAGCCTCGGGACAGGAAGCTTTCTTT.

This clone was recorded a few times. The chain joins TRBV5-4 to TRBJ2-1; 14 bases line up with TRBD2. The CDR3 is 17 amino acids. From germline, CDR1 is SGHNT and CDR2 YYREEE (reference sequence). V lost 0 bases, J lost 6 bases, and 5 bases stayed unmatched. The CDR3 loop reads CASSLGLAGGRGNEQFF. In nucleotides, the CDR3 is TGTGCCAGCAGCTTGGGACTAGCGGGAGGGCGGGGCAATGAGCAGTTCTTC.

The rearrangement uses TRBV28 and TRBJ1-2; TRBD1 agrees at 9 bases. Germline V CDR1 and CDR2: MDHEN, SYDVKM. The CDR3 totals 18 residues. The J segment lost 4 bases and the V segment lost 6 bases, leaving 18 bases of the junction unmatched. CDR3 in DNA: TGTGCCAGCAGCCCAACCCCCGGGACAGGGCCTCGAGGCTATGGCTACACCTTC. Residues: CASSPTPGTGPRGYGYTF.

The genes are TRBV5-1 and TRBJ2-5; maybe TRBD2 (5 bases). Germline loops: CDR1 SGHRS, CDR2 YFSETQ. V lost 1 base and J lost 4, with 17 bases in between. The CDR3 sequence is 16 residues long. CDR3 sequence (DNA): TGCGCCAGCAGCTTGTGGGCAGGAGGCCGTGGAGAGACCCAGTACTTC. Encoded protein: CASSLWAGGRGETQYF.

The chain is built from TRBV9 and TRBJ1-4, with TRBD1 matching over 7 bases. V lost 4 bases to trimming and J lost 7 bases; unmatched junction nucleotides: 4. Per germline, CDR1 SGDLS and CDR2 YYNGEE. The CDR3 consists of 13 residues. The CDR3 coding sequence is TGTGCCAGCAGCCCTGGGACAGCTGAAAAACTGTTTTTT. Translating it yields CASSPGTAEKLFF.

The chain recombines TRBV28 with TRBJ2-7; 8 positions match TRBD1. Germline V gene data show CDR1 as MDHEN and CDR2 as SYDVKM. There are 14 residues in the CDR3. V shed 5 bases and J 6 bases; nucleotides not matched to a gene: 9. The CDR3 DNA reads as TGTGCCAGCAGTACGGACAGGGACGGGCTCGAGCAGTACTTC. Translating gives CASSTDRDGLEQYF.

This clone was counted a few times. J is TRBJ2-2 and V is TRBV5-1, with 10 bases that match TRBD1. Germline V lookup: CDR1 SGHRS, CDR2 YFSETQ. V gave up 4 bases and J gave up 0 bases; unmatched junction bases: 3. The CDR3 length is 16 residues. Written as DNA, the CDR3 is TGCGCCAGCAGCCCAGGACAGGGGGCGAACACCGGGGAGCTGTTTTTT. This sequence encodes CASSPGQGANTGELFF.

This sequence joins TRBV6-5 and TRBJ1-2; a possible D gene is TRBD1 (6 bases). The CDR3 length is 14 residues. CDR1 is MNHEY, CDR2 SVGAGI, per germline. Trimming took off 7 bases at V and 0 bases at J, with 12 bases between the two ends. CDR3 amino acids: CASNPGTSNYGYTF. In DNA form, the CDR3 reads TGTGCCAGCAACCCCGGGACATCTAACTATGGCTACACCTTC.

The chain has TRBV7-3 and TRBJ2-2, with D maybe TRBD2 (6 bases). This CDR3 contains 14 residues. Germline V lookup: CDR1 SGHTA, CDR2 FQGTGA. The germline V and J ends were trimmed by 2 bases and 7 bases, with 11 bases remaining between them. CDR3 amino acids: CASSLAGPNGELFF. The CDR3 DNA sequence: TGTGCCAGCAGCTTAGCGGGACCGAACGGGGAGCTGTTTTTT.

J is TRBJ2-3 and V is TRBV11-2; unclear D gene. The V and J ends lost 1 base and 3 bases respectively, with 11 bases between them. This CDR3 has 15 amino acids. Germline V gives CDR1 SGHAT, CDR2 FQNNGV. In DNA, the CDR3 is TGTGCCAGCAGCTTAGGGTGGCCCTTGACAGATACGCAGTATTTT. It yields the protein CASSLGWPLTDTQYF.

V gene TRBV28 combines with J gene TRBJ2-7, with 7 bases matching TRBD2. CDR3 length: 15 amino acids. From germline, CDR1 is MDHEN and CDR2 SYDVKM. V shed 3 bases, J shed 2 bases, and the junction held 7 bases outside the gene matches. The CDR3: CASSFLASGTYEQYF. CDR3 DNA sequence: TGTGCCAGCAGTTTTTTGGCTAGCGGAACCTACGAGCAGTACTTC. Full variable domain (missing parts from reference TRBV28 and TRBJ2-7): DVKVTQSSRYLVKRTGEKVFLECVQDMDHENMFWYRQDPGLGLRLIYFSYDVKMKEKGDIPEGYSVSREKKERFSLILESASTNQTSMYLCASSFLASGTYEQYFGPGTRLTVT.

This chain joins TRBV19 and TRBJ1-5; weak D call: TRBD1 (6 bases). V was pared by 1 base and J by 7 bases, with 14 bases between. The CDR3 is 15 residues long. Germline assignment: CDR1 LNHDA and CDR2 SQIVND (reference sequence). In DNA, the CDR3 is TGTGCCAGTAGTATAGGGCGCAGGGGATGGCAGCCCCAGCATTTT. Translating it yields CASSIGRRGWQPQHF.

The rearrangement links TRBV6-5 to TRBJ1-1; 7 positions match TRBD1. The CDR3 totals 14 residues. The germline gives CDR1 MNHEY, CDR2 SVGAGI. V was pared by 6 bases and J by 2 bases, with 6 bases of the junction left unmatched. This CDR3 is CASSRTGVNTEAFF. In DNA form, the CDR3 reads TGTGCCAGCAGCCGAACAGGGGTTAACACTGAAGCTTTCTTT.

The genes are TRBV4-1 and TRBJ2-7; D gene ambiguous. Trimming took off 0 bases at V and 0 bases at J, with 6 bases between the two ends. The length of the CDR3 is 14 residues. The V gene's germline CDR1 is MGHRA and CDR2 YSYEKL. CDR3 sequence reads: CASSQDPSSYEQYF. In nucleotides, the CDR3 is TGCGCCAGCAGCCAAGATCCTAGCTCCTACGAGCAGTACTTC.